The present T cell receptor (beta chain) was sequenced within a study of T cell changes during pregnancy in multiple sclerosis. TCRdb's copy holds only in-frame clones and misses some; the assay was immunoSEQ multiplex PCR. In the table there are around 77,000 clones, roughly 91% of which are singletons. The sample was peripheral blood, taken in the third trimester of pregnancy. The receptor's source is a female donor in good health, enrolled as a control in a pregnancy study.

CDR3 in DNA: TGCGCCAGCAGCTTGGGGGACTACACAGATACGCAGTATTTT. It encodes CASSLGDYTDTQYF. This chain uses TRBV5-1 with TRBJ2-3, with 7 bases identical to TRBD2. The V gene end was trimmed by 0 bases and the J gene end by 2 bases; junction bases not matched to a gene: 0. The length of the CDR3 is 14 residues. Germline V gene sequence: CDR1 SGHRS, CDR2 YFSETQ.